These T cell receptor beta chains were read from a single sample in a study of cytomegalovirus exposure and HLA in healthy donors. This table comes from immunoSEQ multiplex PCR, and its TCRdb copy is limited to in-frame clones, with some not included. The sample includes around 40,000 clones, roughly 77% seen only once; the top ten take approximately 1.5%. Sequencing input: PBMCs. These receptor sequences come from a man in his thirties or forties in good health and CMV-seronegative. The CDR3 runs from the conserved cysteine through the conserved F or W. D genes are given only for firm matches. Not every row has a clone size; where given, it reads once, few, many or a size class.

j_call	v_call	d_call	clone_size	cdr3_aa	cdr3_nt
TRBJ2-1	TRBV27	TRBD2	-	CASNSLAGGYNEQFF	TGTGCCAGCAATTCGTTAGCGGGAGGGTACAATGAGCAGTTCTTC
TRBJ2-1	TRBV9	TRBD2	-	CASSMSGTNNEQFF	TGTGCCAGCAGCATGAGCGGGACTAACAATGAGCAGTTCTTC
TRBJ2-3	TRBV7-6	-	-	CASSQNTDTQYF	TGTGCCAGCAGTCAGAACACAGATACGCAGTATTTT
TRBJ2-5	TRBV28	-	-	CASHGLIRGTQYF	TGTGCCAGCCACGGGTTAATAAGGGGGACCCAGTACTTC
TRBJ1-1	TRBV7-9	-	-	CASRKTVNTEAFF	TGTGCCAGCAGAAAGACAGTGAACACTGAAGCTTTCTTT
TRBJ2-1	TRBV7-7	-	-	CAGSPGGYNEQFF	TGTGCCGGCAGCCCCGGCGGATACAATGAGCAGTTCTTC
TRBJ1-5	TRBV7-2	TRBD1	-	CASSVDRGNQPQHF	TGTGCCAGCAGCGTGGACAGGGGGAATCAGCCCCAGCATTTT
TRBJ2-1	TRBV5-1	TRBD2	-	CASSFTGGSSYNEQFF	TGCGCCAGCAGCTTTACGGGAGGGAGCTCCTACAATGAGCAGTTCTTC
TRBJ2-7	TRBV29-1	TRBD1	-	CSVLQGASYEQYF	TGCAGCGTTCTCCAGGGGGCCTCCTACGAGCAGTACTTC
TRBJ2-2	TRBV6-1	-	-	CASSLAGGELFF	TGTGCCAGCAGTCTGGCGGGCGGGGAGCTGTTTTTT
TRBJ2-7	TRBV27	-	-	CAREGGCGSDYEQYF	TGTGCCAGGGAGGGTGGGTGCGGATCCGACTACGAGCAGTACTTC
TRBJ1-4	TRBV27	TRBD1	once	CASSSWGQGSLDNEKLFF	TGTGCCAGCAGTTCCTGGGGACAGGGGAGCCTGGATAATGAAAAACTGTTTTTT
TRBJ1-4	TRBV7-2	-	-	CASSAGVGEKLFF	TGTGCCAGCAGCGCGGGGGTTGGGGAAAAACTGTTTTTT
TRBJ2-3	TRBV5-6	-	-	CASKLPVADTQYF	TGTGCCAGCAAGCTACCGGTCGCAGATACGCAGTATTTT
TRBJ2-5	TRBV13	-	few	CASSLDRGAQETQYF	TGTGCCAGCAGCTTAGACCGGGGGGCGCAAGAGACCCAGTACTTC
TRBJ2-7	TRBV6-5	-	-	CASSLKGETYEQYF	TGTGCCAGCAGTTTAAAGGGGGAAACCTACGAGCAGTACTTC
TRBJ2-7	TRBV7-6	-	-	CASSLAQGIPDYEQYF	TGTGCCAGCAGCTTAGCGCAGGGCATCCCCGACTACGAGCAGTACTTC
TRBJ2-1	TRBV4-3	-	-	CASSQVGEAEQFF	TGCGCCAGCAGCCAAGTTGGGGAGGCTGAGCAGTTCTTC
TRBJ1-3	TRBV7-2	-	-	CASSRLGSGNTIYF	TGTGCCAGCAGCCGACTCGGCTCTGGAAACACCATATATTTT
TRBJ1-2	TRBV5-1	-	-	CASSSQDIRYGYTF	TGCGCCAGCAGCTCCCAGGACATTCGCTATGGCTACACCTTC
TRBJ2-3	TRBV4-3	TRBD2	-	CASSQNLAVTDTQYF	TGCGCCAGCAGCCAAAACCTAGCGGTCACAGATACGCAGTATTTT
TRBJ1-1	TRBV29-1	TRBD1	-	CSVDRGLGNTEAFF	TGCAGCGTTGACAGGGGGCTTGGGAACACTGAAGCTTTCTTT
TRBJ2-3	TRBV2	-	-	CASRGSGDTQYF	TGTGCCAGCCGAGGGAGTGGAGATACGCAGTATTTT
TRBJ2-2	TRBV7-3	TRBD2	few	CASAREAGGTGELFF	TGTGCCAGCGCCCGGGAGGCGGGAGGGACCGGGGAGCTGTTTTTT
TRBJ1-6	TRBV9	-	few	CASSPVGQGNSPLHF	TGTGCCAGCAGCCCCGTGGGCCAGGGGAATTCACCCCTCCACTTT
TRBJ2-3	TRBV7-2	-	-	CASSLASLSSARGDTQYF	TGTGCCAGCAGCTTAGCGTCCCTCTCTAGCGCCCGGGGAGATACGCAGTATTTT
TRBJ2-3	TRBV6-4	TRBD2	-	CASSVAGGTDTQYF	TGTGCCAGCAGTGTAGCGGGAGGCACAGATACGCAGTATTTT
TRBJ2-1	TRBV7-7	TRBD2	-	CASSLKGSSGSDEQFF	TGTGCCAGCAGCTTAAAGGGGTCTAGCGGGAGTGATGAGCAGTTCTTC
TRBJ2-5	TRBV7-2	-	-	CASSLAGLGGETQYF	TGTGCCAGCAGCTTAGCCGGGTTAGGTGGAGAGACCCAGTACTTC
TRBJ1-5	TRBV28	TRBD1	-	CASSLGQDFNQPQHF	TGTGCCAGCAGTTTGGGACAGGACTTCAATCAGCCCCAGCATTTT
TRBJ1-4	TRBV7-2	TRBD1	-	CASSPTGGAVKLFF	TGCGCCAGCAGCCCAACAGGGGGCGCGGTAAAACTGTTTTTT
TRBJ1-4	TRBV4-1	-	-	CASSQARGRGGEKLFF	TGCGCCAGCAGCCAAGCTCGCGGAAGGGGCGGCGAAAAACTGTTTTTT
TRBJ2-1	TRBV28	TRBD2	-	CASSPSHGLGSIDNEQFF	TGTGCCAGCAGCCCATCCCACGGACTAGGTAGTATCGACAATGAGCAGTTCTTC
TRBJ1-2	TRBV5-5	TRBD1	-	CASSSGTGFGYTF	TGTGCCAGCAGCTCCGGGACAGGGTTTGGCTACACCTTC
TRBJ2-7	TRBV28	-	-	CARPTVLSYEQYF	TGTGCCAGGCCGACAGTTCTCTCCTACGAGCAGTACTTC
TRBJ1-1	TRBV7-2	-	-	CASSPSGWRNTEAFF	TGTGCCAGCAGCCCGTCGGGGTGGAGGAACACTGAAGCTTTCTTT
TRBJ2-3	TRBV5-4	TRBD2	-	CASLPAGGIPDTQYF	TGTGCCAGCTTGCCAGCGGGAGGGATCCCAGATACGCAGTATTTT
TRBJ1-1	TRBV4-2	TRBD1	-	CASSRGDRDTEAFF	TGTGCCAGCAGCCGGGGAGACAGGGACACTGAAGCTTTCTTT
TRBJ2-1	TRBV5-1	-	-	CASSFYQGNEQFF	TGCGCCAGCAGCTTTTATCAGGGCAATGAGCAGTTCTTC
TRBJ2-7	TRBV7-8	TRBD2	-	CASSLVYLAGGGGEQYF	TGTGCCAGCAGCTTAGTATACCTAGCGGGAGGAGGGGGCGAGCAGTACTTC
TRBJ2-3	TRBV15	-	-	CATSRERWGTSGADTQYF	TGTGCCACCAGCAGAGAAAGATGGGGGACATCGGGTGCAGATACGCAGTATTTT
TRBJ2-7	TRBV29-1	TRBD2	once	CSVGLAGGPRGEQYF	TGCAGCGTTGGACTAGCGGGAGGGCCTAGAGGCGAGCAGTACTTC
TRBJ2-2	TRBV7-6	-	-	CASSLEPAGPNTGELFF	TGTGCCAGCAGCTTAGAACCGGCAGGCCCGAACACCGGGGAGCTGTTTTTT
TRBJ1-2	TRBV15	TRBD1	few	CATSTRDSRNYGYTF	TGTGCCACCAGCACTCGGGACAGCAGAAACTATGGCTACACCTTC
TRBJ1-5	TRBV11-2	-	-	CASSLFLDQPQHF	TGTGCCAGCAGCTTATTCCTCGATCAGCCCCAGCATTTT